The 10 T cell receptor beta chains listed next were all sequenced from one sample in a study of identical twins. Using its own MiXCR run on the 5' RACE reads, TCRdb lists one record per CDR3 protein. The table shows 1,800,000 or so distinct CDR3 sequences, with roughly a third occurring only once. Input material: cord blood. Every receptor here comes from a newborn girl in good health.

This clonotype was counted only a few times. The V and J genes are TRBV29-1 and TRBJ2-4; D is perhaps TRBD2 (5 bases). V lost 6 bases, J lost 1 base, and 13 bases lay in between. Germline V gene lookup returns CDR1 SQVTM and CDR2 ANQGSEA. The CDR3 contains 14 residues. The CDR3 reads CSVDPGGAKNIQYF. CDR3 sequence (DNA): TGCAGCGTGGACCCGGGCGGGGCCAAAAACATTCAGTACTTC. Using reference TRBV29-1 and TRBJ2-4 for the parts outside the CDR3, the full variable domain is SAVISQKPSRDICQRGTSLTIQCQVDSQVTMMFWYRQQPGQSLTLIATANQGSEATYESGFVIDKFPISRPNLTFSTLTVSNMSPEDSSIYLCSVDPGGAKNIQYFGAGTRLSVL.

This clonotype was seen only a few times. The chain links TRBV20-1 to TRBJ2-1, with unresolved D. Germline V CDR1 and CDR2: DFQATT, SNEGSKA (reference sequence). V shed 0 bases and J shed 7 bases, with 10 bases lying between them. This CDR3 is 13 amino acids long. The CDR3 loop is CSARDLVGNEQFF. The CDR3 DNA sequence: TGCAGTGCTAGAGATTTAGTCGGGAATGAGCAGTTCTTC.

The genes are TRBV7-2 and TRBJ2-5; TRBD1 matches at 10 bases. Germline V lookup: CDR1 SGHTA, CDR2 FQGNSA. This CDR3 is 14 amino acids long. Unmatched junction bases numbered 8, after V lost 2 bases and J lost 11 bases. This CDR3 reads CASSLTKDRGEQYF. The CDR3 coding sequence is TGTGCCAGCAGCTTAACTAAGGACAGGGGGGAGCAGTACTTC.

This clonotype was seen repeatedly, ten times or more. The chain links TRBV7-8 to TRBJ2-1; D remains unclear. The CDR3 has 16 amino acids. The germline CDR1 and CDR2 sequences are SGHVS and FQNEAQ. Trimming cost V 5 bases and J 0 bases, with 14 bases left between them. The CDR3 reads CASSPISYSSYNEQFF. The CDR3 nucleotides read TGTGCCAGCAGCCCCATTTCCTACAGCTCCTACAATGAGCAGTTCTTC.

This clonotype has more than one count but fewer than ten. The J gene is TRBJ2-7, the V gene TRBV9, with D perhaps matching TRBD2 (6 bases). CDR3 length equals 13 residues. Germline CDR1 reads SGDLS; CDR2 reads YYNGEE. Trimming took off 5 bases at V and 1 base at J, with 10 bases between the two ends. The DNA of the CDR3 is TGTGCCAGCAGTAAGGACTATTCCTACGAGCAGTACTTC. Residues: CASSKDYSYEQYF.

The chain is built from TRBV5-1 and TRBJ2-5, with 10 bases matching TRBD1. Germline V gene sequence: CDR1 SGHRS, CDR2 YFSETQ. The trim removed 0 bases at V and 11 bases at J, leaving 13 bases unmatched. The CDR3 contains 16 residues. CDR3 coding DNA: TGCGCCAGCAGCTTGGCCGGGGGACAGGGGAACAATGAGCAGTACTTC. This encodes CASSLAGGQGNNEQYF.

The chain links TRBV6-1 to TRBJ1-2; a possible D gene is TRBD1 (6 bases). This CDR3 is built from 15 residues. V lost 0 bases to trimming and J lost 4 bases, with 12 bases between them. Germline CDR1 is MNHNS and CDR2 is SASEGT. The CDR3 DNA follows: TGTGCCAGCAGTGAAGCTGTGCAGGGGCCCTATGGCTACACCTTC. Its translation: CASSEAVQGPYGYTF.

This rearrangement joins TRBV6-1 to TRBJ2-1; 14 bases agree with TRBD2. After removal of 4 bases from V and 0 bases from J, the junction contained 5 bases not matched to a gene. The V gene's germline CDR1 is MNHNS and CDR2 SASEGT. The CDR3 is 18 residues long. CDR3 bases: TGTGCCAGCAGTGGGGGACTAGCGGGAGAGGCCTCCTACAATGAGCAGTTCTTC. It encodes CASSGGLAGEASYNEQFF.

This chain links TRBV28 with TRBJ2-5; no clear D. CDR1 is MDHEN and CDR2 is SYDVKM in the germline V gene. Trimming took off 5 bases at V and 11 bases at J, with 24 bases between the two ends. The CDR3 has 15 residues. CDR3 in DNA: TGTGCCAGCAGTCCTCCTGGCCAAGGGTGGAATGAGCAGTACTTC. Protein: CASSPPGQGWNEQYF.

The DNA for the CDR3 is TGTGCCAGCAGCTTCAGGACGGGGTTTTATTCAAACACTGAAGCTTTCTTT. This translates into CASSFRTGFYSNTEAFF. The chain employs TRBV7-2 and TRBJ1-1; D is ambiguous. CDR1 SGHTA and CDR2 FQGNSA come from the germline V gene. The V and J ends lost 3 bases and 2 bases respectively, with 19 bases between them. The CDR3 extends over 17 amino acids.